Each of the 18 T cell receptor beta chains below was sequenced from the same sample in a study of cytomegalovirus exposure and HLA in healthy donors. The PCR made use of 60 Vbeta and 13 Jbeta primers. Method: immunoSEQ multiplex PCR; TCRdb's copy keeps in-frame clones and lacks some. The sample has about 200,000 clones; 85% are singletons. Material: PBMCs. The receptors shown here come from a woman aged 45-65 years in good health and CMV-seronegative.

The chain links TRBV5-1 to TRBJ1-2, with 10 bases matching TRBD1. In germline, CDR1 is SGHRS, CDR2 YFSETQ. V shed 4 bases and J 8 bases; nucleotides not matched to a gene: 11. The CDR3 extends over 15 amino acids. The CDR3 spells CASSPETGTGVGYTF. The DNA of the CDR3 is TGCGCCAGCAGCCCCGAGACCGGGACAGGGGTCGGCTACACCTTC.

The chain is built from TRBV6-5 and TRBJ2-7; a weak D match, TRBD1 (6 bases). The CDR3 spans 15 residues. V lost 4 bases, J lost 3 bases, and 16 bases lay in between. Germline V gene sequence: CDR1 MNHEY, CDR2 SVGAGI. The chain's CDR3 is CASSSLTGLYYEQYF. In DNA form, the CDR3 reads TGTGCCAGCAGTTCCTTGACAGGTCTCTACTACGAGCAGTACTTC.

This rearrangement joins TRBV9 to TRBJ2-1, with TRBD2 as a possible D gene (6 bases). V was pared by 3 bases and J by 7 bases, with 14 bases between. Germline assignment: CDR1 SGDLS and CDR2 YYNGEE. This CDR3 is 14 amino acids long. CDR3 sequence: CASSGDGSLNEQFF. The CDR3 nucleotides are TGTGCCAGCAGCGGGGACGGGAGTCTAAATGAGCAGTTCTTC.

This sequence joins TRBV2 and TRBJ2-1, with TRBD2 matching over 8 bases. The CDR3 runs to 14 residues. Germline-derived CDR1 and CDR2 are SNHLY and FYNNEI. The V gene end was trimmed by 6 bases and the J gene end by 7 bases; junction bases not matched to a gene: 8. The CDR3 sequence: CASREEAGVNEQFF. In DNA form, the CDR3 reads TGTGCCAGCAGAGAGGAAGCGGGAGTAAATGAGCAGTTCTTC.

The chain employs TRBV6-6 and TRBJ1-5, with TRBD1 matching over 8 bases. The ends lost 2 bases at V and 3 bases at J; junction bases unmatched: 3. CDR1 and CDR2 from the germline V gene are MNHNY and SVGAGI (reference sequence). The CDR3 has 15 amino acids. CDR3 in DNA: TGTGCCAGCAGTTACACGGACAGGGACAATCAGCCCCAGCATTTT. As protein: CASSYTDRDNQPQHF.

This chain joins TRBV4-1 and TRBJ1-2; tentatively, D is TRBD1 (5 bases). CDR1 MGHRA and CDR2 YSYEKL come from the germline V gene. CDR3 length equals 16 residues. V dropped 1 base and J dropped 4 bases, with 16 bases sitting between them. The CDR3 DNA reads TGCGCCAGCAGCCAAGGGGGGGAAACAGGAGCCTATGGCTACACCTTC. Its protein is CASSQGGETGAYGYTF.

The chain links TRBV7-2 to TRBJ1-6; D ambiguous. The ends were cut back, 4 bases at V and 8 bases at J, with 9 bases in the middle. CDR1 is SGHTA, CDR2 FQGNSA, per germline. The CDR3 consists of 13 residues. The CDR3 loop reads CASSSLPDSPLHF. In DNA, the CDR3 is TGTGCCAGCAGCTCCCTCCCCGATTCACCCCTCCACTTT. The full variable domain, rest sourced from reference TRBV7-2 and TRBJ1-6, is GAGVSQSPSNKVTEKGKDVELRCDPISGHTALYWYRQSLGQGLEFLIYFQGNSAPDKSGLPSDRFSAERTGGSVSTLTIQRTQQEDSAVYLCASSSLPDSPLHFGNGTRLTVT.

A single count supports this clone. The rearrangement joins TRBV7-3 to TRBJ2-2; D is perhaps TRBD1 (6 bases). CDR1 is SGHTA and CDR2 is FQGTGA in the germline V gene. The germline V and J ends were trimmed by 5 bases and 6 bases, with 13 bases remaining between them. The CDR3 is made up of 14 amino acids. The CDR3 DNA reads TGTGCCAGCAGCAATTACCCAGGGGCCGGGGAGCTGTTTTTT. Encoded protein: CASSNYPGAGELFF.

The rearrangement uses TRBV15 and TRBJ2-3; 8 bases line up with TRBD1. Germline loops: CDR1 LNHNV, CDR2 YYDKDF (reference sequence). CDR3 length: 15 amino acids. Trimming cost V 3 bases and J 6 bases; bases outside gene matches: 8. DNA for the CDR3: TGTGCCACCAGCAGGGACAGGGTCTTTAGGGATACGCAGTATTTT. Protein: CATSRDRVFRDTQYF.

The CDR3 nucleotides are TGTGCCAGCAGTTTCTGGGGCTCGGGTGAAAAACTGTTTTTT. Protein product: CASSFWGSGEKLFF. The chain recombines TRBV27 with TRBJ1-4; D is perhaps TRBD1 (5 bases). This CDR3 spans 14 amino acids. Germline V gene lookup returns CDR1 MNHEY and CDR2 SMNVEV (reference sequence). The V and J ends lost 3 bases and 7 bases respectively, with 12 bases between them.

This clone was counted a few times. The chain carries TRBV7-9 and TRBJ1-3; tentative D call: TRBD1 (5 bases). Trimming removed 7 bases from V and 4 bases from J, with 26 bases in between. The CDR3 covers 18 residues. Germline V lookup: CDR1 SEHNR, CDR2 FQNEAQ (reference sequence). CDR3 amino acids: CASTREGGIFPGGNTIYF. CDR3 coding DNA: TGTGCCAGCACCCGCGAGGGAGGGATATTCCCAGGGGGAAACACCATATATTTT.

The rearrangement joins TRBV5-1 to TRBJ1-4; tentative D call: TRBD1 (5 bases). CDR1 is SGHRS, CDR2 YFSETQ, per germline. V lost 4 bases and J 4 bases, leaving 14 bases between the germline ends. The CDR3 extends over 15 amino acids. The DNA of the CDR3 is TGCGCCAGCAGCGCCGGGGGAGGCTATAATGAAAAACTGTTTTTT. It translates to CASSAGGGYNEKLFF.

V and J are TRBV6-7 and TRBJ2-3, with 8 bases lining up with TRBD1. TRBV6-7 is an open reading frame whose function is uncertain. The J segment lost 2 bases and the V segment lost 0 bases, leaving 10 bases of the junction unmatched. CDR3 length equals 18 residues. The CDR3 bases are TGTGCCAGCAGTTACTCGGTAAAGGACAGGGTCGACACAGATACGCAGTATTTT. As protein: CASSYSVKDRVDTDTQYF.

The V and J genes are TRBV28 and TRBJ2-1; tentative D call: TRBD2 (6 bases). Trimming removed 7 bases at V and 6 bases at J, with 19 bases between. This CDR3 contains 15 residues. Germline CDR1 and CDR2: MDHEN and SYDVKM. The CDR3 nucleotides are TGTGCCAGCAAGGTCGGCAGCGGAGGGGCCAATGAGCAGTTCTTC. Encoded protein: CASKVGSGGANEQFF.

The chain carries TRBV14 and TRBJ2-5; TRBD2 matches 8 bases. This CDR3 comprises 17 residues. Trimming cost V 4 bases and J 5 bases; bases outside gene matches: 15. Looked up from germline, CDR1 is SGHDN and CDR2 is FVKESK. CDR3 sequence (DNA): TGTGCCAGCAGCCCCCACATCGGACTAGCACTAGGGGAGACCCAGTACTTC. Residues: CASSPHIGLALGETQYF. The variable domain in full, completed from reference TRBV14 and TRBJ2-5, reads EAGVTQFPSHSVIEKGQTVTLRCDPISGHDNLYWYRRVMGKEIKFLLHFVKESKQDESGMPNNRFLAERTGGTYSTLKVQPAELEDSGVYFCASSPHIGLALGETQYFGPGTRLLVL.

This clone was picked up a small number of times. The rearrangement links TRBV27 to TRBJ1-1, with a weak D call TRBD1 (5 bases). Trimming removed 3 bases from V and 0 bases from J, with 17 bases in between. The CDR3 spans 17 residues. Germline-derived CDR1 and CDR2 are MNHEY and SMNVEV (reference sequence). The CDR3 sequence: CASSFSRARLLNTEAFF. The CDR3 nucleotides are TGTGCCAGCAGTTTTAGCAGGGCCCGATTGTTGAACACTGAAGCTTTCTTT.

This clone was found once. The gene calls are TRBV5-1 and TRBJ2-2, with 9 nucleotides matching TRBD2. Germline loops: CDR1 SGHRS, CDR2 YFSETQ. V was clipped by 3 bases and J by 0 bases; unmatched bases: 9. The CDR3 extends over 18 amino acids. This chain's CDR3 is CASSSPSGAGTNTGELFF. The CDR3 nucleotides read TGCGCCAGCAGCTCCCCTAGCGGGGCCGGTACGAACACCGGGGAGCTGTTTTTT.

DNA of the CDR3: TGTGCCACCAGCATGGGACAGAGGAACACCGGGGAGCTGTTTTTT. Translating it yields CATSMGQRNTGELFF. The V and J genes are TRBV15 and TRBJ2-2; TRBD1 agrees at 7 bases. V was pared by 4 bases and J by 1 base, with 3 bases of the junction left unmatched. The CDR3 length is 15 residues. Germline V gives CDR1 LNHNV, CDR2 YYDKDF (reference sequence).